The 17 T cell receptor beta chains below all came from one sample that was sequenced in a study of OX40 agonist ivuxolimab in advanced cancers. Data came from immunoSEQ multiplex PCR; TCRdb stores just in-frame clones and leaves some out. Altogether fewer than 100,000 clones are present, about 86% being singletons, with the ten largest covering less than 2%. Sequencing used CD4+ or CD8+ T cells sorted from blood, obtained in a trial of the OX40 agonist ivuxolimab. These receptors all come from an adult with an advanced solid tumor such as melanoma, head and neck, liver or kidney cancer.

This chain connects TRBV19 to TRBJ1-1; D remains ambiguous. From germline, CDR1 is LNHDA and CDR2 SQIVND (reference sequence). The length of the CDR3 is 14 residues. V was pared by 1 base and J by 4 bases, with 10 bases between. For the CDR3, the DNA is TGTGCCAGTAGTATAGGGGAGAGGGTCACTGAAGCTTTCTTT. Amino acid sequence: CASSIGERVTEAFF.

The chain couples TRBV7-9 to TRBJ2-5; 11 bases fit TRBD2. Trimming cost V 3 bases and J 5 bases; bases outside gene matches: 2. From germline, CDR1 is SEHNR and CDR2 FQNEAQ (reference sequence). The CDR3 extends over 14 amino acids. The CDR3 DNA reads TGTGCCAGCAGCTTTAGCGGGGGGGCTGAGACCCAGTACTTC. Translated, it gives CASSFSGGAETQYF.

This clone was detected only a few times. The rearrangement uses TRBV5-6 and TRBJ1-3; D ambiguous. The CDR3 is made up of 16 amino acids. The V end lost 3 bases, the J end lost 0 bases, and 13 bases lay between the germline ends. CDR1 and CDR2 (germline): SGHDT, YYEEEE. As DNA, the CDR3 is TGTGCCAGCAGCTCCCCGGGGATTTCCTCTGGAAACACCATATATTTT. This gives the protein CASSSPGISSGNTIYF.

The CDR3 loop is CATSPDRSYGYTF. The CDR3 DNA reads TGTGCCACCAGTCCGGACAGGAGCTATGGCTACACCTTC. J is TRBJ1-2 and V is TRBV15; the match to TRBD1 covers 7 bases. V lost 6 bases, J lost 4 bases, and 5 bases stayed unmatched. CDR3 length: 13 residues. Germline values: CDR1 LNHNV, CDR2 YYDKDF (reference sequence). Drawing the rest from reference TRBV15 and TRBJ1-2, the complete variable domain is DAMVIQNPRYQVTQFGKPVTLSCSQTLNHNVMYWYQQKSSQAPKLLFHYYDKDFNNEADTPDNFQSRRPNTSFCFLDIRSPGLGDTAMYLCATSPDRSYGYTFGSGTRLTVV.

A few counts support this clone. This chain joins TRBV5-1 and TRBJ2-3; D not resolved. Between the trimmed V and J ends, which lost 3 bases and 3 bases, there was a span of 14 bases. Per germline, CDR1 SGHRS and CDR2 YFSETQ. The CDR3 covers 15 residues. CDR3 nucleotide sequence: TGCGCCAGCAGCTGGATGGGCCTCGGGACAGATACGCAGTATTTT. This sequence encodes CASSWMGLGTDTQYF.

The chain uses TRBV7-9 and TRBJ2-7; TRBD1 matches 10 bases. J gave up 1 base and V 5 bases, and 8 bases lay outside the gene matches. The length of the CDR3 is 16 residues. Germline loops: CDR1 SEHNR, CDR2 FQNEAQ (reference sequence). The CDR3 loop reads CASSSKGTGDSYEQYF. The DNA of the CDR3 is TGTGCCAGCAGCAGTAAAGGGACAGGGGATTCCTACGAGCAGTACTTC.

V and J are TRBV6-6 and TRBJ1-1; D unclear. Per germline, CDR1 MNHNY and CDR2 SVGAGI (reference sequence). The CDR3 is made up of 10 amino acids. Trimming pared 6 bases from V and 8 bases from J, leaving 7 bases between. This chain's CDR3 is CASSSGEAFF. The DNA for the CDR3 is TGTGCCAGCAGCTCGGGGGAAGCTTTCTTT.

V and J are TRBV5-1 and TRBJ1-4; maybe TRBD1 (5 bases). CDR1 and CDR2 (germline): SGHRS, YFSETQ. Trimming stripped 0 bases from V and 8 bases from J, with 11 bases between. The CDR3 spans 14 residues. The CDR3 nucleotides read TGCGCCAGCAGCTTGGGCCAGGGCTGGGAAAAACTGTTTTTT. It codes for CASSLGQGWEKLFF.

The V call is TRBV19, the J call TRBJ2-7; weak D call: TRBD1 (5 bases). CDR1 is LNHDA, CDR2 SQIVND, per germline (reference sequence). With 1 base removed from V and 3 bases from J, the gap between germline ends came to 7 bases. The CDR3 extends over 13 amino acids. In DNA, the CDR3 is TGTGCCAGTAGTATAGGACAGTACTACGAGCAGTACTTC. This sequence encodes CASSIGQYYEQYF.

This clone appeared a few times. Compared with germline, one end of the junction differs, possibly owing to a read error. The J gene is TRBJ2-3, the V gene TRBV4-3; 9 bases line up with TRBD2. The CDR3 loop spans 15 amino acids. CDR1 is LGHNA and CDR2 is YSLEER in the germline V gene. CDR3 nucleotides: TGCGCCAGCAGTGGTAGCGGGGGCGAGATAGATGCGCAGTATTTT. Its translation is CASSGSGGEIDAQYF.

CDR3 DNA: TGTGCCAGCAGCGGACAGGGGGAAAAACTGTTTTTT. Translating it yields CASSGQGEKLFF. V and J are TRBV7-9 and TRBJ1-4; 9 bases map to TRBD1. CDR3 length: 12 residues. Germline lookup yields CDR1 SEHNR and CDR2 FQNEAQ (reference sequence). V shed 5 bases and J 8 bases; nucleotides not matched to a gene: 0.

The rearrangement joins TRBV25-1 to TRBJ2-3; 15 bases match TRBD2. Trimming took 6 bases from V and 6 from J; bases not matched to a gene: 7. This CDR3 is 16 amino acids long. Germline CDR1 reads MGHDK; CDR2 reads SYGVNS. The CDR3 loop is CASSRGLAGGRDTQYF. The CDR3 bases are TGTGCCAGCAGCCGCGGACTAGCGGGGGGGCGGGATACGCAGTATTTT.

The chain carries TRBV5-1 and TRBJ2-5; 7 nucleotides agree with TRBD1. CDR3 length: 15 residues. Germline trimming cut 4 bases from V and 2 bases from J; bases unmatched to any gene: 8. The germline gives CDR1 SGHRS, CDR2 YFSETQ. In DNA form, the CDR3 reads TGCGCCAGCAGCAAGCCGGGACAGAGACAAGAGACCCAGTACTTC. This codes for CASSKPGQRQETQYF.

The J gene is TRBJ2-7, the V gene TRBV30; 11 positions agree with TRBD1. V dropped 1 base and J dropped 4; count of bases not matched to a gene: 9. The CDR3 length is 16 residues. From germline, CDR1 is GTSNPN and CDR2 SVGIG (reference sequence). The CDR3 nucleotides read TGTGCCTGGAGTGGCCTAAGGGACAGGGGGGGGTACGAGCAGTACTTC. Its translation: CAWSGLRDRGGYEQYF.

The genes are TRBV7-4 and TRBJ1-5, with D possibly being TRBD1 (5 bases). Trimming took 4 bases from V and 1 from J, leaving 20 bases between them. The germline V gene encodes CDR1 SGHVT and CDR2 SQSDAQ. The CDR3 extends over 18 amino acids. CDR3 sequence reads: CASSSLWGEPGSNQPQHF. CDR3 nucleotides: TGTGCCAGCAGCTCGCTGTGGGGGGAGCCGGGCAGCAATCAGCCCCAGCATTTT.

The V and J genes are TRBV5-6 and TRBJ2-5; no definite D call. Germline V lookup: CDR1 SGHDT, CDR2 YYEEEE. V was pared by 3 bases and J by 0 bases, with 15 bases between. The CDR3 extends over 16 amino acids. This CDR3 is CASSYLGRSDQETQYF. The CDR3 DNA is TGTGCCAGCAGCTATTTGGGCAGGTCGGACCAAGAGACCCAGTACTTC.

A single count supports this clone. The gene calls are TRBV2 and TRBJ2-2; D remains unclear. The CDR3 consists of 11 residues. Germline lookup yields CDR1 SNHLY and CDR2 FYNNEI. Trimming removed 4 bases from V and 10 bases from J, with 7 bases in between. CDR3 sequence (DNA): TGTGCCAGCAGTGCCGCGGCGGAGCTGTTTTTT. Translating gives CASSAAAELFF.